This T cell receptor (beta chain) was identified in a study of shared clonotypes between healthy human individuals. Study-level results: Clonotype sharing across several donors was observed for around 4.5% of naive CD4 clonotypes.

A word on this clone: No antigen is known for it.

Method: immunoSEQ multiplex PCR; TCRdb's copy keeps in-frame clones and lacks some. Of about 2.4 million clones listed, 80% to 95% are singletons. The CDR3 covers 16 residues. The germline V gene encodes CDR1 SGHAT and CDR2 FQNNGV. V lost 1 base and J 0 bases, leaving 10 bases between the germline ends. The rearrangement joins TRBV11-2 to TRBJ2-1; a weak D match, TRBD1 (6 bases). This receptor was taken from a man between 18 and 35 years old in good health. Some clones in this sample may be carry-over from other donors' samples. The sequencing input was naive CD4+ T cells from PBMCs. Subset reported: CD45RA+ positively selected. The CDR3 coding sequence is TGTGCCAGCAGCTTAGTTACGGGACACTCCTACAATGAGCAGTTCTTC. This sequence encodes CASSLVTGHSYNEQFF.